This TCR beta chain was captured in a study of blood T cell repertoires in COVID-19. Study in general: COVID-19 samples from acute and convalescent phases originated in the United States, Italy and Spain. In each case, the material was cDNA or gDNA derived from T cells, B-cell-depleted T cells, or PBMCs.

Original processing notes: By means of reference gene primer amplification, nucleated cell counts were estimated. The repertoire was sequenced with immunoSEQ multiplex PCR; TCRdb's copy has only in-frame clones and lacks some. The V and J calls and clone size were taken over from that table, and D and trimming were inferred from the DNA. The sample carries more than 95,000 clones, 70% to 90% recorded once. The trim removed 4 bases at V and 8 bases at J, leaving 5 bases unmatched. The CDR3 contains 14 residues. Germline V CDR1 and CDR2: MNHEY, SMNVEV (reference sequence). V and J are TRBV27 and TRBJ1-2, with 12 bases matching TRBD1. The receptor was derived from a woman at least 80 years old with acute or convalescent COVID-19. Sample: peripheral blood. The CDR3 spells CASSWGQGALGYTF. The CDR3, as DNA: TGTGCCAGCAGTTGGGGACAGGGGGCGTTGGGCTACACCTTC.